This T cell receptor (beta chain) derives from a study of spatial heterogeneity in lung cancer (dated by TCRdb to the late 2010s). For the wider study: More beta-chain than alpha-chain transcripts were consistently detected, likely reflecting higher beta-chain transcript abundance. In the raw uncorrected reads, each unique combination of TCR and UMI appeared on average more than ten times. In non-small cell lung cancer, the study made a quantitative comparison of TCR alpha and beta repertoires among multiple tumor regions, matched nontumor lung and blood. TCR repertoire features were related to nonsynonymous mutation counts determined by whole-exome sequencing of tumor tissue. Both alpha and beta chains were TCR-sequenced in 200 to 250 tumor regions, under 80 matched nontumor lung samples and 45 to 60 PBMC samples obtained at surgery.

According to the study, the label for this sample's time point signals: sample taken at primary tumor resection. TCR sequencing used whole RNA extracted from tumor and nontumor lung tissue, or from cryopreserved PBMC samples, without cell sorting. Samples were obtained from approximately 70 patients with early-stage, untreated non-small cell lung cancer from the lung TRACERx cohort. Patients were selected for TCR sequencing only if sufficient RNA was available from at least two tumor regions. Here is what the overall study found, with its caveats: Ubiquitous expanded tumor TCRs were detected in blood more often at tumor resection than at routine follow-up. Confirming at a functional level the hypothesis that regional TCRs recognize regional mutations was considered to require additional single-cell paired TCR alpha and beta sequencing.

This clonotype was recorded at least ten times. This receptor's antigen is unknown. No qualities accompany the bases; no much larger clone lies one base away. V sheds 2 bases and J sheds 4 bases, leaving 8 bases between their ends. The cysteine opens and the phenylalanine closes a CDR3 of 13 amino acids. Solely the CDR3 DNA is kept, with 39 bases framed from the first base. The germline V gene yields SGHVS for CDR1 and FQNEAQ for CDR2. Library method: 5' RACE. These reads were obtained on a NextSeq 500. To allow correction of PCR and sequencing errors, the TCR library protocol tagged every TCR cDNA molecule with a unique molecular identifier. The authors' pipeline ran thus. TCR identification, UMI-based error correction and CDR3 extraction were performed with Decombinator tools. Expanded TCRs were defined as those above a frequency of 2 per 1,000, corresponding to the top 1% of the tumor frequency distribution. Rényi diversity was computed with the R vegan package after subsampling each repertoire 100 times to 5,000 TCRs. To build CDR3 similarity networks, amino acid triplet string-kernel similarity was used, and CDR3s were connected when their pairwise similarity was above 0.82. TCRdb reanalyzed the raw reads on its own, using fastp at Q25 for trimming and MiXCR for clone calling, and kept in-frame beta chains. CDR3 protein sequences are deduplicated, and each keeps its most common genes and DNA. The authors' filters were not applied to this entry. The sample yields about 39,000 distinct CDR3 sequences; approximately 6.3% were counted once. The top ten clonotypes cover around a tenth of the sample.

This chain joins TRBV7-8 to TRBJ1-2; the D gene is not confidently resolved. Sequences were derived from PBMCs, sampled at surgery. The TCR comes from a male donor with early-stage non-small cell lung cancer. The DNA sequence follows: TGTGCCAGCAGCTTAAGGACCGGCTATGGCTACACCTTC. It codes for CASSLRTGYGYTF.